This record concerns one TCR beta chain sequence. Its cognate antigen is unknown. These data originate in a study of cytomegalovirus exposure and HLA in healthy donors. PCR used 60 Vbeta primers and 13 Jbeta primers. Some clones are missing from TCRdb's copy, which holds only in-frame ones; the method was immunoSEQ multiplex PCR. The sample lists 130,000 to 150,000 clones, 65% to 80% seen once, with about 12% in the top ten. Whole-study results and caveats: Researchers catalogued roughly 170 TCR beta chains as cytomegalovirus-associated. Excluded: some indistinguishable V segments such as TRBV6-2 and TRBV6-3. Published work reported that the classifier diagnosed cytomegalovirus status with high specificity and sensitivity. A later analysis found TCR association rates differed by HLA locus, highest for DRB1 and lowest for HLA-C.

This CDR3 region has 14 residues. The V and J ends lost 4 bases and 6 bases, in that order; junction bases with no gene match: 9. The germline V gene has CDR1 MGHRA and CDR2 YSYEKL. The clonotype was recovered from a man aged 40-50 years in good health and CMV-seropositive. This chain uses TRBV4-1 with TRBJ2-7; 7 nucleotides agree with TRBD1. What was sequenced was PBMCs. The CDR3 DNA follows: TGCGCCAGCAGCCTGCGAGGAGACAGGGCCGAGCAGTACTTC. It translates to CASSLRGDRAEQYF.